This T cell receptor beta chain came from a study of T cell responses to AZD1222 COVID-19 vaccine. Regarding the study as a whole: Regions left unmutated in variants are reportedly the target of nearly half of spike-specific TCRs. Recipients of two AZD1222 doses showed rising Spike-specific TCR breadth and depth. There were vaccine-associated CD4 TCRs across spike, dominant at 160-218 and 743-854. Repertoire samples came only from after the peak T cell response.

This CDR3 is 15 amino acids long. The V and J ends lost 0 bases and 0 bases respectively, with 7 bases between them. Germline-derived CDR1 and CDR2 are SGDLS and YYNGEE. This clone was recorded only once. Antigen unknown. Some clones are missing from TCRdb's copy, which holds only in-frame ones; the method was immunoSEQ multiplex PCR. The table lists 110,000 to 150,000 clones, more than 85% of them singletons, with over 7.5% in the top ten. Sequenced material: peripheral blood, taken on day 0 of AZD1222 vaccination. The TCR originated in an adult in good health. The chain links TRBV9 to TRBJ2-1; D call uncertain. The CDR3: CASSVGSSSYNEQFF. The CDR3 bases are TGTGCCAGCAGCGTAGGATCGAGCTCCTACAATGAGCAGTTCTTC.